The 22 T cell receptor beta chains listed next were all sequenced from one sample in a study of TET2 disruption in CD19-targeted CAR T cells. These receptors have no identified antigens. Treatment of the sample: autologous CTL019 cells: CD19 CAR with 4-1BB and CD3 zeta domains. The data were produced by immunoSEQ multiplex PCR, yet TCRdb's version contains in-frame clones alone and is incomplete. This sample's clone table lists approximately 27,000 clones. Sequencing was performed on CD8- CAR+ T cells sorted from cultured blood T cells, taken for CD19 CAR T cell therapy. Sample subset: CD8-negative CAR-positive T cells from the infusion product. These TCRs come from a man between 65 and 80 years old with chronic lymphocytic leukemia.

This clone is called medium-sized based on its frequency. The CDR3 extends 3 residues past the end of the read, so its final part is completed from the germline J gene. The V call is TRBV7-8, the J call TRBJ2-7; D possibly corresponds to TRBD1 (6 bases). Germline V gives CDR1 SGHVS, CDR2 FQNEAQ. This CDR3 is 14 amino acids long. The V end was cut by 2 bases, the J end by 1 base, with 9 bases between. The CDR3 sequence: CASSLQGPSYEQYF. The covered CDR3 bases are TGTGCCAGCAGCTTACAGGGGCCTTCCTACGAG.

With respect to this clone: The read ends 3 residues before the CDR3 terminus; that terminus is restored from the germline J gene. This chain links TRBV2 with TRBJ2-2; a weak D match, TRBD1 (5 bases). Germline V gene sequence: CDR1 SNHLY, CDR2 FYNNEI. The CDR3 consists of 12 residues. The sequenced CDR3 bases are TGTGCCAGCGGAATAGGGCAGGGAAAG. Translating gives CASGIGQGK. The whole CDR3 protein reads CASGIGQGKLFF.

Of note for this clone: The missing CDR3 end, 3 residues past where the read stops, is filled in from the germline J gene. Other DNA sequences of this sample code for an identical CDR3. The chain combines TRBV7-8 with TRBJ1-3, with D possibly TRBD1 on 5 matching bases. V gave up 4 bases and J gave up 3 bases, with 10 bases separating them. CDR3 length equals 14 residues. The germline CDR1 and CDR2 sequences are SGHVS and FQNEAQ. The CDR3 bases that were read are TGTGCCAGCAGCTCGGGGGTGGATGGAAACACC. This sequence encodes CASSSGVDGNT. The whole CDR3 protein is CASSSGVDGNTIYF.

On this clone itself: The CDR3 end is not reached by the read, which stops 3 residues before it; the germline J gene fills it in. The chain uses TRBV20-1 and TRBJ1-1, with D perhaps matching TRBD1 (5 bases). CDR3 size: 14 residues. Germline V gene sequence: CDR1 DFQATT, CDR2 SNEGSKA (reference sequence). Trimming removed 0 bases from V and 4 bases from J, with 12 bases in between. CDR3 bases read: TGCAGTGCTAGAGAGGGGGTCGGGGGCACTGAA. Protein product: CSAREGVGGTE. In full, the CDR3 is CSAREGVGGTEAFF.

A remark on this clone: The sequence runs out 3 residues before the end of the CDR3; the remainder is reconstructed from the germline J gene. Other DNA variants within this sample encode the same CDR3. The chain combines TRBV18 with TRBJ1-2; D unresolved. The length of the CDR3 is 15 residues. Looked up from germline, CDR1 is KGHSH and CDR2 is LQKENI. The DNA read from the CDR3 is TGTGCCAGCTCACCGGCAGGAGGGCCCTCCTACGAC. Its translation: CASSPAGGPSYD. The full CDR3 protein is CASSPAGGPSYDYTF. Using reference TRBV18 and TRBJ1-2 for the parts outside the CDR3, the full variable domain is NAGVMQNPRHLVRRRGQEARLRCSPMKGHSHVYWYRQLPEEGLKFMVYLQKENIIDESGMPKERFSAEFPKEGPSILRIQQVVRGDSAAYFCASSPAGGPSYDYTFGSGTRLTVV.

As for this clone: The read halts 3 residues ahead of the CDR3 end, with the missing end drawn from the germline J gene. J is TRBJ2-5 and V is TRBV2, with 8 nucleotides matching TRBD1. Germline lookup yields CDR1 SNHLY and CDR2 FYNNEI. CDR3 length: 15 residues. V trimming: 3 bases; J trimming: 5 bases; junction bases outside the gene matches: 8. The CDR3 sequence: CASSERAGGGETQYF. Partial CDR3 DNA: TGTGCCAGCAGTGAGAGGGCAGGGGGCGGGGAGACC. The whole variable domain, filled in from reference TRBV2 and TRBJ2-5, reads EPEVTQTPSHQVTQMGQEVILRCVPISNHLYFYWYRQILGQKVEFLVSFYNNEISEKSEIFDDQFSVERPDGSNFTLKIRSTKLEDSAMYFCASSERAGGGETQYFGPGTRLLVL.

The CDR3 protein is CASSQDTTPYNEQFF. The sequenced CDR3 bases are TGTGCCAGCAGCCAAGATACAACACCCTACAATGAG. The genes are TRBV3-1 (or the pseudogene TRBV3-2) and TRBJ2-1; no definite D call. The CDR3 is cut off 3 residues early in the read; its end comes from the germline J gene. V lost 0 bases, J lost 2 bases, and 8 bases lay in between. CDR1 and CDR2 (germline): LGHDT, YNNKEL (reference sequence). The CDR3 has 15 amino acids.

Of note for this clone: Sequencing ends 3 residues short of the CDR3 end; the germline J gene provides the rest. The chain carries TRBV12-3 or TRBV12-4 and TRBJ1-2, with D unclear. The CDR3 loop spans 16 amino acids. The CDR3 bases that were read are TGTGCCAGCAGGGGTGATTGGGGTCCTAGCACAGATACT. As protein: CASRGDWGPSTDT. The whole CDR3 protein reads CASRGDWGPSTDTYTF.

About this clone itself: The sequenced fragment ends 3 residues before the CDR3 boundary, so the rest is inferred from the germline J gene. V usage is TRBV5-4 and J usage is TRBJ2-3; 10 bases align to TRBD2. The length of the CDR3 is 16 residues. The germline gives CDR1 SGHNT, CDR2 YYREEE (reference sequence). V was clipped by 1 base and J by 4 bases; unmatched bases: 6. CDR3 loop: CASSLRSGGFADTQYF. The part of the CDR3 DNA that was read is TGTGCCAGCAGCTTGCGTAGCGGGGGGTTCGCAGATACG.

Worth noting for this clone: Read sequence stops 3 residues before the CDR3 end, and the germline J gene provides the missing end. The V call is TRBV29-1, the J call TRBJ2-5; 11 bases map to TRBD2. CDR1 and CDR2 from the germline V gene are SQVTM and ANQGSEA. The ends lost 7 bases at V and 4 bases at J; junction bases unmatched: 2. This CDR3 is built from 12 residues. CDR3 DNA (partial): TGCAGCGCCGGGACTAGCGGAGAGACC. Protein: CSAGTSGET. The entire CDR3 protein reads CSAGTSGETQYF.

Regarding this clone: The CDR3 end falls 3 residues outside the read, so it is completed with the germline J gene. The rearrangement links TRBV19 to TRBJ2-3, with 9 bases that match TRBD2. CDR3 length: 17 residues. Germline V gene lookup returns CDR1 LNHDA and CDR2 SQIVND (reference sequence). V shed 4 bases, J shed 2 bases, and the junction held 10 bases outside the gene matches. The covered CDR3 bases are TGTGCCAGTAGTACCTCCCGACTAGCGGAGAACACAGATACG. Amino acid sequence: CASSTSRLAENTDT. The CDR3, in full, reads CASSTSRLAENTDTQYF.

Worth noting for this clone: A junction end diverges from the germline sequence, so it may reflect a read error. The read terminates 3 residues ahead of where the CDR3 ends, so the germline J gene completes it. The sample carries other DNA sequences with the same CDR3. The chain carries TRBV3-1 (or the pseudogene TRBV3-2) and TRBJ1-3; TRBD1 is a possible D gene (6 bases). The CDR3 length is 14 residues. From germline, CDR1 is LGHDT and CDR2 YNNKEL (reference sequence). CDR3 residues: CASSRGQGGNTIYF. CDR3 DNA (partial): TGTGCCAGCAGCCGGGGACAAGGAGGAAACACT.

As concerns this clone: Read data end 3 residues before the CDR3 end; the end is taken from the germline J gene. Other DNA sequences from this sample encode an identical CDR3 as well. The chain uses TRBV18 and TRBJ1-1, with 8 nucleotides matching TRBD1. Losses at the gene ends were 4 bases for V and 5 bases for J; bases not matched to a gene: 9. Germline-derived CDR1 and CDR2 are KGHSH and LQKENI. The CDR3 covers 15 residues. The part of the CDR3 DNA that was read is TGTGCCAGCTCACAAGGACAGGGAACGGGGACTGAA. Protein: CASSQGQGTGTE. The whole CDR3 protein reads CASSQGQGTGTEAFF.

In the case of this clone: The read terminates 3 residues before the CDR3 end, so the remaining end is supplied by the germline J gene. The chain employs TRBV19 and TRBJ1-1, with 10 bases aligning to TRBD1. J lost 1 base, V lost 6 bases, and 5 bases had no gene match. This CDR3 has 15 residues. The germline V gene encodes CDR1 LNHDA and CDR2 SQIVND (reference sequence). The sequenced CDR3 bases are TGTGCCAGTAGCGACAGGGGGCGAACGAACACTGAA. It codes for CASSDRGRTNTE. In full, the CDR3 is CASSDRGRTNTEAFF. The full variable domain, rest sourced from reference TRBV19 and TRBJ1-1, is DGGITQSPKYLFRKEGQNVTLSCEQNLNHDAMYWYRQDPGQGLRLIYYSQIVNDFQKGDIAEGYSVSREKKESFPLTVTSAQKNPTAFYLCASSDRGRTNTEAFFGQGTRLTVV.

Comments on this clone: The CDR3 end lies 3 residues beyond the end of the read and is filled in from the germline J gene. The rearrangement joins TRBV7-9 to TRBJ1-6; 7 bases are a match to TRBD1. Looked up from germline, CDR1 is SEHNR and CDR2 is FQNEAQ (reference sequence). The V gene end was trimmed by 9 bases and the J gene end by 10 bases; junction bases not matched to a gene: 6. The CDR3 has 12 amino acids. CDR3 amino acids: CASATGRSPLHF. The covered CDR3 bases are TGTGCCAGTGCGACAGGGCGGTCACCC.

The CDR3 loop is CASSPRTGWETQYF. Partial CDR3 DNA: TGTGCCAGCTCACCCCGGACAGGGTGGGAGACC. This chain uses TRBV18 with TRBJ2-5, with 8 positions matching TRBD1. The CDR3 extends 3 residues past the end of the read, so its final part is completed from the germline J gene. V was clipped by 3 bases and J by 5 bases; unmatched bases: 5. Germline CDR1 KGHSH, CDR2 LQKENI. CDR3 length equals 14 residues.

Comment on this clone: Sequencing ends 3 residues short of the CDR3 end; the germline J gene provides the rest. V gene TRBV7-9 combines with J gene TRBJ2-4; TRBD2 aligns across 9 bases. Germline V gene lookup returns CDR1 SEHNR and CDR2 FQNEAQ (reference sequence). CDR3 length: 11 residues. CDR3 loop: CASSYSGGQYF. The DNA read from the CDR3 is TGTGCCAGCAGTTATAGCGGGGGT.

The CDR3 bases that were read are TGTGCCAGCAGCACTAGGTGGGAGACT. Translation: CASSTRWET. The entire CDR3 protein is CASSTRWETQYF. V usage is TRBV14 and J usage is TRBJ2-4; D is perhaps TRBD2 (5 bases). The read gets to within 3 residues of the CDR3 end, and the germline J gene fills in the rest. Germline CDR1 SGHDN, CDR2 FVKESK. The CDR3 extends over 12 amino acids.

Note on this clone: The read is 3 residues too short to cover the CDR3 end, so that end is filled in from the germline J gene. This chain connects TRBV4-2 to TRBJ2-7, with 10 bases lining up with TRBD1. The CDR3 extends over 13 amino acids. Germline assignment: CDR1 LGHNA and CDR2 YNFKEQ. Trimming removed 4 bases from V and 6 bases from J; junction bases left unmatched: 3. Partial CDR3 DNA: TGTGCCAGCAGCCCCGGGACAGGGGTCGAG. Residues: CASSPGTGVE. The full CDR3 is CASSPGTGVEQYF.

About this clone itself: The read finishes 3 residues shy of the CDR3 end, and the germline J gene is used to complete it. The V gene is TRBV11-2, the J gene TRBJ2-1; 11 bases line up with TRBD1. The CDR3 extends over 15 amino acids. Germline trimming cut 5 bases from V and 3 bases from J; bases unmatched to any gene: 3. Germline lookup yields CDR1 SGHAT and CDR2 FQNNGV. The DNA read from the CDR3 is TGTGCCAGCAGCCAAGGGACAGGGGGCTACAATGAG. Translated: CASSQGTGGYNE. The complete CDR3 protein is CASSQGTGGYNEQFF.

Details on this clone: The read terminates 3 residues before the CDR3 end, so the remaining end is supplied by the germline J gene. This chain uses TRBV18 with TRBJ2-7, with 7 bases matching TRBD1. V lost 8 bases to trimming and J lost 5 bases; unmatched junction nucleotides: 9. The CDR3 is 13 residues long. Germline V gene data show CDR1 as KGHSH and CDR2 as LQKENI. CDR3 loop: CASPLDRVNEQYF. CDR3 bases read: TGTGCCAGCCCACTTGACAGGGTAAACGAG.

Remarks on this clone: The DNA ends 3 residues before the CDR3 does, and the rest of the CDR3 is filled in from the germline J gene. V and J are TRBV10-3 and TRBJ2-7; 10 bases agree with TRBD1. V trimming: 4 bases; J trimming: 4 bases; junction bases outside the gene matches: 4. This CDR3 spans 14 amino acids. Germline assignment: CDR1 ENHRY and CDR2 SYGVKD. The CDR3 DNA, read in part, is TGTGCCATCAGTGGTCAGGACAGGGGGTACGAG. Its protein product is CAISGQDRGYE. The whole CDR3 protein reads CAISGQDRGYEQYF.